This entry is about one T cell receptor (beta chain). As yet, its antigen is unknown. These data originate in a study of OX40 agonist ivuxolimab in advanced cancers. The data were produced by immunoSEQ multiplex PCR, yet TCRdb's version contains in-frame clones alone and is incomplete. The sample yields about 67,000 clones, over 75% seen once. Study findings and constraints: On average, CD8+ T cells showed a greater number of expanded clones than CD4+. Patients with a partial response at 0.1-3.0 mg/kg had among the lowest clonal expansion.

The V gene end was trimmed by 3 bases and the J gene end by 2 bases; junction bases not matched to a gene: 5. The CDR3 is made up of 17 amino acids. Germline-derived CDR1 and CDR2 are KGHSH and LQKENI. The starting material was CD4+ or CD8+ T cells sorted from blood, obtained in a trial of the OX40 agonist ivuxolimab. The origin of this receptor is an adult with an advanced solid tumor such as melanoma, head and neck, liver or kidney cancer. The J gene is TRBJ2-7, the V gene TRBV18; 15 bases line up with TRBD2. The CDR3 sequence is CASSPGLAGGPTYEQYF. CDR3 coding DNA: TGTGCCAGCTCACCGGGACTAGCGGGAGGACCCACCTACGAGCAGTACTTC. Full variable domain (rest looked up from reference TRBV18 and TRBJ2-7): NAGVMQNPRHLVRRRGQEARLRCSPMKGHSHVYWYRQLPEEGLKFMVYLQKENIIDESGMPKERFSAEFPKEGPSILRIQQVVRGDSAAYFCASSPGLAGGPTYEQYFGPGTRLTVT.